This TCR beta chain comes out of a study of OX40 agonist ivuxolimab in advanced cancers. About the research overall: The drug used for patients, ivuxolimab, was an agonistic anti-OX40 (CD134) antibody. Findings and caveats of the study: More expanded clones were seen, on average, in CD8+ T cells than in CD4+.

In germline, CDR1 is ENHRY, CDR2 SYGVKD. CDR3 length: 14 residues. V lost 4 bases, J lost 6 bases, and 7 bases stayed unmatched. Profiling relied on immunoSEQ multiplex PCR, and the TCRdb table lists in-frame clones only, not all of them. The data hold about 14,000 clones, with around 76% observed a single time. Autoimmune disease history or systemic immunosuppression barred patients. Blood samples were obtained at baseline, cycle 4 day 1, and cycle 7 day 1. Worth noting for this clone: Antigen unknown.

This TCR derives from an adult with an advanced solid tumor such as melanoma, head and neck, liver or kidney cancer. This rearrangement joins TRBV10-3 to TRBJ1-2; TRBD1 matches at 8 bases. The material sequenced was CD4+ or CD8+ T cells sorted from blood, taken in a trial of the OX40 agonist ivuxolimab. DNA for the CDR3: TGTGCCATCAGTGCGGACAGGGATTTGGATGGCTACACCTTC. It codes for CAISADRDLDGYTF.